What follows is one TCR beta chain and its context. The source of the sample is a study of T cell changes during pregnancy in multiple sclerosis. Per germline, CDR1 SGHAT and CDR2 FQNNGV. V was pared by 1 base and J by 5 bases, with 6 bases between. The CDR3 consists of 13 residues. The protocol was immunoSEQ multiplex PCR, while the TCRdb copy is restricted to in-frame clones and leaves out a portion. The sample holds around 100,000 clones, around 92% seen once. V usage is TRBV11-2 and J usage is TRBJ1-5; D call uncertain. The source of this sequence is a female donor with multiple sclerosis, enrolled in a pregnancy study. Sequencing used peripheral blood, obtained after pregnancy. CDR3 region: CASSLVRDQPQHF. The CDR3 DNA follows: TGTGCCAGCAGCTTAGTTCGGGATCAGCCCCAGCATTTT.